The present T cell receptor (beta chain) was sequenced within a study of cytomegalovirus exposure and HLA in healthy donors. PCR involved 60 Vbeta and 13 Jbeta primers. The repertoire was sequenced with immunoSEQ multiplex PCR; TCRdb's copy has only in-frame clones and lacks some. The sample holds more than 90,000 clones, around three quarters seen once. In germline, CDR1 is LNHDA, CDR2 SQIVND (reference sequence). This CDR3 has 15 residues. The trim removed 3 bases at V and 2 bases at J, leaving 2 bases unmatched. In the case of this clone: Antigen specificity is unknown.

Findings of the study overall: Generally TCR sequences proved uncommon, though certain public TCRs appeared in numerous donors. Clonal expansion was found to be greater in HLA-associated TCR beta chains than in equally common others in a later analysis.

Input material: PBMCs. V usage is TRBV19 and J usage is TRBJ2-2; TRBD2 aligns across 8 bases. The sequence derives from a woman aged 18 to 35 in good health and CMV-seropositive. As DNA, the CDR3 is TGTGCCAGTAGTATCGGGGGGGATAACACCGGGGAGCTGTTTTTT. Translated: CASSIGGDNTGELFF. Full variable domain (rest looked up from reference TRBV19 and TRBJ2-2): DGGITQSPKYLFRKEGQNVTLSCEQNLNHDAMYWYRQDPGQGLRLIYYSQIVNDFQKGDIAEGYSVSREKKESFPLTVTSAQKNPTAFYLCASSIGGDNTGELFFGEGSRLTVL.